Sequencing of this TCR beta chain was carried out in a study of cytomegalovirus exposure and HLA in healthy donors. Nominally healthy donors provided the samples, though records likely missed some immune exposures. Primers included in the PCR were 60 Vbeta and 13 Jbeta primers. Here immunoSEQ multiplex PCR was the method, and the copy in TCRdb shows in-frame clones only, minus some. The table includes around 93,000 clones, 78% detected once. This clone was counted only a few times. The CDR3 consists of 15 residues. V was shortened by 2 bases and J by 0 bases, with 8 bases between the two germline ends. The germline V gene has CDR1 MNHEY and CDR2 SVGAGI.

This TCR was recovered from a woman in her thirties or forties in good health and CMV-seronegative. The sequencing sample was made of PBMCs. This chain connects TRBV6-5 to TRBJ2-1; D is unclear. The CDR3 nucleotides are TGTGCCAGCAGTTACGCTCTAAGCTCCTACAATGAGCAGTTCTTC. This translates into CASSYALSSYNEQFF.